The entry that follows covers one T cell receptor (beta chain) sequence. Its antigen is as yet unknown. Method: immunoSEQ multiplex PCR; TCRdb's copy keeps in-frame clones and lacks some. This sample has 70,000 to 75,000 clones, with approximately 94% found just once. These data are taken from a study of cytomegalovirus exposure and HLA in healthy donors. Whole-study findings and limits: Most TCR sequences proved rare, with some public TCRs found in many donors.

The source is a woman aged 18-35 years in good health and CMV-seronegative. What was sequenced was PBMCs.

CDR3 DNA sequence: TGTGCCAGCAGCTCGGGACAGGGTGGAGCAGTCTATGGCTACACCTTC. Protein sequence: CASSSGQGGAVYGYTF. The V and J genes are TRBV7-2 and TRBJ1-2; 9 bases align to TRBD1. Per germline, CDR1 SGHTA and CDR2 FQGNSA. The ends lost 4 bases at V and 4 bases at J; junction bases unmatched: 10. There are 16 residues in the CDR3.